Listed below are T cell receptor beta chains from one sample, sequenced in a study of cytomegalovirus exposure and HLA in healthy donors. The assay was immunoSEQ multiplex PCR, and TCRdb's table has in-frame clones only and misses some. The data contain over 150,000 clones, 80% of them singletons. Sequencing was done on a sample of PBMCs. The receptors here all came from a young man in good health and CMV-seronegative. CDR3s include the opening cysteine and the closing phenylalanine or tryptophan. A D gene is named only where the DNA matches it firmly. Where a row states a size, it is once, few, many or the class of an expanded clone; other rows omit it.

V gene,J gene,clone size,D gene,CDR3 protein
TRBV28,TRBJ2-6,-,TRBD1,CASSWGTGPPTFSGANVLTF
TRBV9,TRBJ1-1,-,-,CASSDVRYTEAFF
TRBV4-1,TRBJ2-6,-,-,CASSQDMADGANVLTF
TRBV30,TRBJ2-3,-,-,CAWASGLPTDTQYF
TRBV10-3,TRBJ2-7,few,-,CATSPQGWEQYF
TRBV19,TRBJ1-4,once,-,CASSRREGPANEKLFF
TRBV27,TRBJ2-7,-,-,CASKIFGTAYEQYF
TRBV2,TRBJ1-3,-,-,CASSVTGNTIYF
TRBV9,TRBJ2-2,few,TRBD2,CASSPPGLAGGGTGELFF
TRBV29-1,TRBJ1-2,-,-,CSVGQAINYGYTF
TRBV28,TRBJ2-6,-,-,CASSFYSGSGANVLTF
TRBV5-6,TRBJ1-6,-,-,CASSFGGHNSPLHF
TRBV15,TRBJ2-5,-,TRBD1,CATSSVDRGWETQYF
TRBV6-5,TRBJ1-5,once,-,CASSTTVNQPQHF
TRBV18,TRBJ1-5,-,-,CASSLDSNQPQHF